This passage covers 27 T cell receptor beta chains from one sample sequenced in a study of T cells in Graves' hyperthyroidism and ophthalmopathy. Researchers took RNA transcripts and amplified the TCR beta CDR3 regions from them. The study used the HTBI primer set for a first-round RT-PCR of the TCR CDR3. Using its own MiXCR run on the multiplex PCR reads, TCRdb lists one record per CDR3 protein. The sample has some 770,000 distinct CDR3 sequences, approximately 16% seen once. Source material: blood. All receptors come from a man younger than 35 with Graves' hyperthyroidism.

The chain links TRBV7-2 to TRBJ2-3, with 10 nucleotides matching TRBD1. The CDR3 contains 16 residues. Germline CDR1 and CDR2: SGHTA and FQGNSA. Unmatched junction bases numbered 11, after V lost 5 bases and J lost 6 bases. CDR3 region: CASSPVTGGRADTQYF. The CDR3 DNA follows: TGTGCCAGCAGCCCAGTGACAGGGGGCCGGGCCGATACGCAGTATTTT.

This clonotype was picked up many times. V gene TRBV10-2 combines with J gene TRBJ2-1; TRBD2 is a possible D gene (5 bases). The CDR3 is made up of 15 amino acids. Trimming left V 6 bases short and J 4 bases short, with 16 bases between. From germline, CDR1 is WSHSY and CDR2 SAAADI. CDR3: CASRTTNGVYNEQFF. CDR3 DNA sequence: TGCGCCAGCAGGACTACAAACGGGGTTTACAATGAGCAGTTCTTC.

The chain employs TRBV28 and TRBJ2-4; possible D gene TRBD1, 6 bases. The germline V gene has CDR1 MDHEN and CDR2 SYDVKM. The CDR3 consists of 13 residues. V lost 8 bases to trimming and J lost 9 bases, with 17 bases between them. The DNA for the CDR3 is TGTGCCAGCCAAAGACAGGCCTTTGGCATTCAGTACTTC. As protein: CASQRQAFGIQYF.

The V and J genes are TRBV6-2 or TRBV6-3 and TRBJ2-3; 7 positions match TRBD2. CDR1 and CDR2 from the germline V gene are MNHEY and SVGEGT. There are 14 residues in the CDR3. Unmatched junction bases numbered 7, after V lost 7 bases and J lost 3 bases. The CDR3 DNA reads TGTGCCAGCACCGGGGGGAGACGGACAGATACGCAGTATTTT. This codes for CASTGGRRTDTQYF.

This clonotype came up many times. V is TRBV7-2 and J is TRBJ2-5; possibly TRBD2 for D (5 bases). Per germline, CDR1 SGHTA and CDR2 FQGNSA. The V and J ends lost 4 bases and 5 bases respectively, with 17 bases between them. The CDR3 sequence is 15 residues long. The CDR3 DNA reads TGTGCCAGCAGCTCACGCGGAGCCGGGGAGGAGACCCAGTACTTC. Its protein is CASSSRGAGEETQYF.

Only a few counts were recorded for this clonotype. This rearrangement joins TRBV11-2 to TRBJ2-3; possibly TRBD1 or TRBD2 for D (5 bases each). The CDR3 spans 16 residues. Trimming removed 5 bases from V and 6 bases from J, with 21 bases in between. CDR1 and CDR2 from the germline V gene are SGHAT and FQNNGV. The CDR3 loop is CASSPVRGADIDTQYF. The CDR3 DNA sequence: TGTGCCAGCAGCCCCGTGAGAGGGGCGGATATTGATACGCAGTATTTT.

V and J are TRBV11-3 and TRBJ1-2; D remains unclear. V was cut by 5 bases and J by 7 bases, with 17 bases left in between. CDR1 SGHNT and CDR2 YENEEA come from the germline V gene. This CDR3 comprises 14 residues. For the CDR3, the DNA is TGTGCCAGCAGCCTCACTGGGGTTAAGGCTGGCTACACCTTC. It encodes CASSLTGVKAGYTF.

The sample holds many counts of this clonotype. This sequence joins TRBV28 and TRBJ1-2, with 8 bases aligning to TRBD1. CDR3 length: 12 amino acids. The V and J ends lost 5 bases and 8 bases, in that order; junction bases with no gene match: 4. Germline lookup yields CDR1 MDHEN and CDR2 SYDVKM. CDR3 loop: CASSVRGQGYTF. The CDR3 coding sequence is TGTGCCAGCAGTGTCAGGGGGCAGGGCTACACCTTC.

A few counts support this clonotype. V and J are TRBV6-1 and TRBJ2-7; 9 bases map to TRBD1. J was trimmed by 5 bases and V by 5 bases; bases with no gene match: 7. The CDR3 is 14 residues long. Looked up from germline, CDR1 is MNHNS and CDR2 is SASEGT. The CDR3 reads CASSKRDRANEQYF. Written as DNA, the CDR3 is TGTGCCAGCAGTAAACGGGACAGGGCTAACGAGCAGTACTTC.

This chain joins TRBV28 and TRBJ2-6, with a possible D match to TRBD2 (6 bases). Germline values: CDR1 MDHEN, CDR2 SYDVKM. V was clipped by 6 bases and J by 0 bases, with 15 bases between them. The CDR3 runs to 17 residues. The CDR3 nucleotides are TGTGCCAGCAGGGGGCCGAGGGGACTCTCTGGGGCCAACGTCCTGACTTTC. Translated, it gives CASRGPRGLSGANVLTF.

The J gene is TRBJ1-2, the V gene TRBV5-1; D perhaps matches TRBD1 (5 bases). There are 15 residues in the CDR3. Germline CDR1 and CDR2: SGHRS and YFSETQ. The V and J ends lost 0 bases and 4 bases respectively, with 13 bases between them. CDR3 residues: CASSLAGDGLYGYTF. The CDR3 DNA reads TGCGCCAGCAGCTTGGCCGGGGACGGACTCTATGGCTACACCTTC.

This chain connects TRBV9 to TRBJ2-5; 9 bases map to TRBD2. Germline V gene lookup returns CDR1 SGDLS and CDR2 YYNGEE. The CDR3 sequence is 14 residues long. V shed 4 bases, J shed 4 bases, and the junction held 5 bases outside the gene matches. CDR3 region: CASSPQLAGETQYF. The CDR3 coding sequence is TGTGCCAGCAGCCCCCAACTAGCGGGAGAGACCCAGTACTTC. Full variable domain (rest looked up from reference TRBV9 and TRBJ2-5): DSGVTQTPKHLITATGQRVTLRCSPRSGDLSVYWYQQSLDQGLQFLIQYYNGEERAKGNILERFSAQQFPDLHSELNLSSLELGDSALYFCASSPQLAGETQYFGPGTRLLVL.

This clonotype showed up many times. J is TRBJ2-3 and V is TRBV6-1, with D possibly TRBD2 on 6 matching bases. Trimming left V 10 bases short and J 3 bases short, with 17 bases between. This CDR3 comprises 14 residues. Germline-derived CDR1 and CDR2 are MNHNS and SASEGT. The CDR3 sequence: CATTPVAGTDTQYF. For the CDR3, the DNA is TGTGCCACCACGCCGGTGGCGGGAACAGATACGCAGTATTTT.

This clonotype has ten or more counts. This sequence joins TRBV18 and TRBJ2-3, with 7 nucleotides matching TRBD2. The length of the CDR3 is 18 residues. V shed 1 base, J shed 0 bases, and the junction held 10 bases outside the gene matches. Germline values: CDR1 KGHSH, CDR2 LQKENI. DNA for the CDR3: TGTGCCAGCTCACCACTGAGTCTAGCGGAGGGGAGCACAGATACGCAGTATTTT. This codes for CASSPLSLAEGSTDTQYF.

As DNA, the CDR3 is TGTGCCAGCGCGGATCTCAACACCGGGGAGCTGTTTTTT. It yields the protein CASADLNTGELFF. V gene TRBV18 combines with J gene TRBJ2-2, with D unresolved. Germline values: CDR1 KGHSH, CDR2 LQKENI. Trimming took off 8 bases at V and 2 bases at J, with 9 bases between the two ends. The CDR3 sequence is 13 residues long.

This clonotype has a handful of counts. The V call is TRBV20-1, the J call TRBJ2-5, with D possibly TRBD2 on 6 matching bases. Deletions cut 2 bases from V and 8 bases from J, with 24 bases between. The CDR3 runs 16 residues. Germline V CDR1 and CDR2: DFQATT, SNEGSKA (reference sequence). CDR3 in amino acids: CSARSHHLGRGYTQYF. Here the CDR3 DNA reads TGCAGTGCTAGATCCCATCACCTTGGACGGGGGTATACCCAGTACTTC.

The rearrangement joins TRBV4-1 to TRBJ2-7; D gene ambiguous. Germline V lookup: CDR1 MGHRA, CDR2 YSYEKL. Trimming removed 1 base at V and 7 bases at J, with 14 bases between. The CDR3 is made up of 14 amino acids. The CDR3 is CASSQASQEREQYF. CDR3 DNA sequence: TGCGCCAGCAGCCAAGCAAGTCAAGAGAGGGAGCAGTACTTC.

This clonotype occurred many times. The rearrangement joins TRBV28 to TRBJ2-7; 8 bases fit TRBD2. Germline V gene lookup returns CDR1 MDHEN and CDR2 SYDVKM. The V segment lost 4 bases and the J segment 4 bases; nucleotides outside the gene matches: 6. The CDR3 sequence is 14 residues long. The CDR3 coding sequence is TGTGCCAGCAGTTCCTCGGGGGGGACGTACGAGCAGTACTTC. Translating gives CASSSSGGTYEQYF.

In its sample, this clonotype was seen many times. CDR3 sequence (DNA): TGTGCCAGCAGCCAAGAAAACAGGGTCGCGAACACCGGGGAGCTGTTTTTT. Amino acid sequence: CASSQENRVANTGELFF. The V gene is TRBV3-1, the J gene TRBJ2-2; TRBD1 is a possible D gene (6 bases). V was trimmed by 0 bases and J by 0 bases, leaving 11 bases between them. This CDR3 is built from 17 residues. Germline V gene data show CDR1 as LGHDT and CDR2 as YNNKEL (reference sequence).

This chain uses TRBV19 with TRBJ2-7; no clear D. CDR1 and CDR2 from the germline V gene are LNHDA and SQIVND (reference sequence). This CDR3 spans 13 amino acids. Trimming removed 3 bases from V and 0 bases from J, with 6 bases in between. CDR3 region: CASSIWDSYEQYF. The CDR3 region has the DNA TGTGCCAGTAGTATCTGGGACTCCTACGAGCAGTACTTC.

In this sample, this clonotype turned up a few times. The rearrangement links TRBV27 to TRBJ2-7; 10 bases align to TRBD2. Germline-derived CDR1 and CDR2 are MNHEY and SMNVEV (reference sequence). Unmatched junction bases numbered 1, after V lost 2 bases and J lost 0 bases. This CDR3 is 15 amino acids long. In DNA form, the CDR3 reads TGTGCCAGCAGTTTAACTAGCGGGGCCTCCTACGAGCAGTACTTC. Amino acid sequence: CASSLTSGASYEQYF.

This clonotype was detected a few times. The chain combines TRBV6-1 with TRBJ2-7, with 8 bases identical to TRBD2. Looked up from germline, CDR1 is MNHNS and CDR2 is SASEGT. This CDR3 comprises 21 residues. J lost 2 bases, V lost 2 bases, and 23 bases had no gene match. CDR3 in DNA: TGTGCCAGCAGTGAAAGACACGAAGGGGACGGTATGGAGCGGGGGCCCTACGAGCAGTACTTC. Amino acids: CASSERHEGDGMERGPYEQYF.

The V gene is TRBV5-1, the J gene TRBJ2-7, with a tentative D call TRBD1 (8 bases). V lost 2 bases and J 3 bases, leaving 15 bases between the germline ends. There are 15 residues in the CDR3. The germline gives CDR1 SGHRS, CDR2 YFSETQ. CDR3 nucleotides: TGCGCCAGCAGCTTAACAGGGGGGGGGGACTACGAGCAGTACTTC. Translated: CASSLTGGGDYEQYF.

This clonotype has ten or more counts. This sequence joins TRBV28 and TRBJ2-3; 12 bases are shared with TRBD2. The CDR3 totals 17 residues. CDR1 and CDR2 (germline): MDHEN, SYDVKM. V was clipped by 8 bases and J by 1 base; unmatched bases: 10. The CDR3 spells CASLGLAGKQGTDTQYF. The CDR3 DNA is TGTGCCAGCCTTGGACTAGCGGGAAAGCAAGGCACAGATACGCAGTATTTT.

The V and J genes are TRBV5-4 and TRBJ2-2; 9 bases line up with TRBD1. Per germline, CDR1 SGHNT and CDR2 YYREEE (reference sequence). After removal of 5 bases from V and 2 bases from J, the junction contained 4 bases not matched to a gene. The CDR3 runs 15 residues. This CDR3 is CASRAGQGNTGELFF. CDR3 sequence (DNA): TGTGCCAGCAGGGCGGGACAGGGAAACACCGGGGAGCTGTTTTTT.

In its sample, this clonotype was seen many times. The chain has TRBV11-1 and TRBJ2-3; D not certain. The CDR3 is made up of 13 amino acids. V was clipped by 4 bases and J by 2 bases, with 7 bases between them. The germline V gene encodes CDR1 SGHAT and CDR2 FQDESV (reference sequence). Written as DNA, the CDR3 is TGTGCCAGCAGCTGGACGGACACAGATACGCAGTATTTT. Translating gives CASSWTDTDTQYF.

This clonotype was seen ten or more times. The CDR3: CASSHTGELFF. CDR3 sequence (DNA): TGTGCCAGCAGCCACACCGGGGAGCTGTTTTTT. The V call is TRBV11-1, the J call TRBJ2-2; D is unresolved. The CDR3 has 11 residues. V was clipped by 5 bases and J by 3 bases, with 1 base between them. Per the germline V gene, CDR1 is SGHAT and CDR2 is FQDESV (reference sequence).